This entry describes one T cell receptor beta chain. What this receptor recognizes is not known. Base qualities are not recorded, but no much larger clone differs from it by a single base. Peripheral blood CD8+ and CD4+ T cells from healthy donors, Susac syndrome patients and multiple sclerosis patients were profiled using high-throughput TCR beta sequencing. The multiple sclerosis controls were treatment-naive patients who had stable or active relapsing-remitting disease and met the revised McDonald criteria. CD8+ TEMRA cells were enriched by FACS, while bulk CD8+ and CD4+ T cells were purified by magnetic negative isolation. Blood was drawn into EDTA tubes, processed within 24 hours, and PBMCs were isolated by density gradient centrifugation. PBMCs intended for TCR sequencing were frozen in liquid nitrogen and were later thawed in a 37 degrees C water bath. A purity of at least 90% was achieved for sorted or isolated CD4+, CD8+ and CD8+ TEMRA cells.

This sample was taken from a study of CD8 T cells in Susac syndrome (dated 2019 in TCRdb). Regarding the complete study: The study used repertoire sequencing to test whether antigen drove CD8+ T cell activation and differentiation in Susac syndrome. Clonality of the CD8+ T cell repertoire was compared between roughly eleven healthy donors, approximately 14 Susac syndrome patients and some 15 multiple sclerosis patients. Results the study describes overall, beyond this receptor: The number of individuals in the TCR sequencing and HLA analysis was acknowledged as relatively small.

RNA was extracted using the RNeasy kit, and roughly 0.45 to 1 microgram was reverse transcribed with random hexamers. The immunoSEQ multiplex PCR assay, covering 54 Vbeta and 13 Jbeta segments, was used to amplify TCR beta CDR3 regions. PCR amplification bias was corrected by using a synthetic template baseline for primer optimization and computational correction. The original methods were these. Reads were annotated to V, D and J genes according to IMGT and were analyzed with immunoSEQ Analyzer, with only productive sequences retained. To calculate clonality, Shannon entropy was normalized by log2 of the number of productive unique sequences and then subtracted from one. Public and private clones were assessed among the 100 most prevalent clones of each patient and control. Susac-specific clones were defined as absent from healthy and MS cohorts, 850 to 1,300 published viral clones and other ImmuneACCESS disease sequences. TCRdb cleaned the public reads at Q25 with fastp, built clones with MiXCR and kept in-frame beta chains. Rows merge per CDR3 protein into single entries with the most common DNA and genes. These V and J calls rely on TCRdb rather than the paper's analysis. This sample holds approximately 150,000 distinct CDR3 sequences; 75% to 90% were observed only once. The ten top clones hold 0.45% to 0.65% of the sample.

CDR1 is given as SEHNR and CDR2 as FQNEAQ, both from the germline V gene (reference sequence). Germline trimming: 5 bases from V, 3 bases from J; junction bases outside gene matches: 5. The CDR3 has 15 amino acids, counting the end cysteine and phenylalanine. Only the CDR3 region is kept as DNA, spanning 45 bases read in frame from base 1. The chain was built from TRBV7-9 and TRBJ2-1; TRBD2 fits 9 bases in the junction. This TCR was sampled from a human donor with multiple sclerosis. Material for sequencing was CD8+ T cells from PBMCs. The DNA is as follows: TGTGCCAGCAGCCTTATAGCGGGGGACTACAATGAGCAGTTCTTC. It translates as CASSLIAGDYNEQFF.